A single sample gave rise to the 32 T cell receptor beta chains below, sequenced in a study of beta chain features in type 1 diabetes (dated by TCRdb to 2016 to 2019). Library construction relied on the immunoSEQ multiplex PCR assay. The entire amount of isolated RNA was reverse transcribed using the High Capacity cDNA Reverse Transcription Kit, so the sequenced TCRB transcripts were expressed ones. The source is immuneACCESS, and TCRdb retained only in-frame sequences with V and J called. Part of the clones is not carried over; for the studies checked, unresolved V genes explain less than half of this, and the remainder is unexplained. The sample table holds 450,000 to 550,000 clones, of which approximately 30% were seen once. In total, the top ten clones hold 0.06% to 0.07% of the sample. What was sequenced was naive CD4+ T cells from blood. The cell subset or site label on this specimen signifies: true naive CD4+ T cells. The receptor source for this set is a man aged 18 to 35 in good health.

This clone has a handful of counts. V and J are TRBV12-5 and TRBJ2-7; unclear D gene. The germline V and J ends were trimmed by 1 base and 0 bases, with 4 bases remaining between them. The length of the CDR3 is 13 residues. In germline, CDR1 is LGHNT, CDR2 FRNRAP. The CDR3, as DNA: TGTGCTAGTGGTTTGGACAACTCCTACGAGCAGTACTTC. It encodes CASGLDNSYEQYF.

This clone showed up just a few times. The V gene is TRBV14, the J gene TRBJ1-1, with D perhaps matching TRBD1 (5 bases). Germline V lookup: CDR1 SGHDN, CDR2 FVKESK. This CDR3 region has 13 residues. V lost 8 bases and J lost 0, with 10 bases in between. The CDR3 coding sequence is TGTGCCAGCCGCCGGGGCTTGAACACTGAAGCTTTCTTT. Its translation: CASRRGLNTEAFF. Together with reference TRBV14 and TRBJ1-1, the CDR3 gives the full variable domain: EAGVTQFPSHSVIEKGQTVTLRCDPISGHDNLYWYRRVMGKEIKFLLHFVKESKQDESGMPNNRFLAERTGGTYSTLKVQPAELEDSGVYFCASRRGLNTEAFFGQGTRLTVV.

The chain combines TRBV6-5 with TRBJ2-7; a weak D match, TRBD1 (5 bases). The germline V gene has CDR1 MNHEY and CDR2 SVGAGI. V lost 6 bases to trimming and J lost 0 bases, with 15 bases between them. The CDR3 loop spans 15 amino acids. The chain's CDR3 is CASRQTGFNSYEQYF. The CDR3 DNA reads TGTGCCAGCAGACAAACAGGATTCAACTCCTACGAGCAGTACTTC.

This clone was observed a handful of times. The CDR3 DNA reads as TGTGCCAGCAGCCGAGACTGGGCCGCCCGGGGCACAGATACGCAGTATTTT. Protein product: CASSRDWAARGTDTQYF. The V call is TRBV7-2, the J call TRBJ2-3; D call uncertain. The CDR3 loop spans 17 amino acids. Germline CDR1 and CDR2: SGHTA and FQGNSA. V lost 5 bases and J 1 base, leaving 19 bases between the germline ends.

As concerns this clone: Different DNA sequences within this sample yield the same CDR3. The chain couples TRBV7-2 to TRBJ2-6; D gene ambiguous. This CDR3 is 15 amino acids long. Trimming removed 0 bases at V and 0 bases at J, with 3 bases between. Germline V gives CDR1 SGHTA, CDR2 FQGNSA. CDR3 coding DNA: TGTGCCAGCAGCTTAGCTGGCTCTGGGGCCAACGTCCTGACTTTC. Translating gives CASSLAGSGANVLTF. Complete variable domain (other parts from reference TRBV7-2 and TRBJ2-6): GAGVSQSPSNKVTEKGKDVELRCDPISGHTALYWYRQSLGQGLEFLIYFQGNSAPDKSGLPSDRFSAERTGGSVSTLTIQRTQQEDSAVYLCASSLAGSGANVLTFGAGSRLTVL.

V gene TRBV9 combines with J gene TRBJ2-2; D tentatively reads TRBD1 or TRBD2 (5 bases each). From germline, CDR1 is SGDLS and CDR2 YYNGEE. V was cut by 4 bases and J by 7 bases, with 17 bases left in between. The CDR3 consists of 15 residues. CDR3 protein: CASSSRDRPIGELFF. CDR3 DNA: TGTGCCAGCAGCTCCAGGGACCGTCCCATCGGGGAGCTGTTTTTT.

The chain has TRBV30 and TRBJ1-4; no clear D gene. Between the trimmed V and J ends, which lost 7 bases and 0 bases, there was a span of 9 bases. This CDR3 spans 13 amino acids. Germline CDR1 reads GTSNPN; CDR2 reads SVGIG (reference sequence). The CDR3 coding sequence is TGTGCCTTTGCAGCCGCAACTAATGAAAAACTGTTTTTT. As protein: CAFAAATNEKLFF.

In nucleotides, the CDR3 is TGCGCCAGCAGCTTGGGAACAGGGTCCCCTCCAACCTACGAGCAGTACTTC. It translates to CASSLGTGSPPTYEQYF. The gene calls are TRBV5-1 and TRBJ2-7, with D possibly matching TRBD1 (6 bases). Deletions cut 0 bases from V and 2 bases from J, with 18 bases between. The length of the CDR3 is 17 residues. Germline CDR1 and CDR2: SGHRS and YFSETQ.

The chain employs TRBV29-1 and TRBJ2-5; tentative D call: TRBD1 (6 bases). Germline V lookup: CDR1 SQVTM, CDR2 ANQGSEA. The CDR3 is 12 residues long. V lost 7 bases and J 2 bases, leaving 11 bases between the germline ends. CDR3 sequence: CSAYRAQETQYF. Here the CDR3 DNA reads TGCAGCGCCTACAGGGCGCAAGAGACCCAGTACTTC.

The DNA of the CDR3 is TGCGCCAGCAGCTTGGTGATAGCGGACAATGAGCAGTTCTTC. It is translated as CASSLVIADNEQFF. V is TRBV5-1 and J is TRBJ2-1; D perhaps matches TRBD2 (6 bases). The CDR3 sequence is 14 residues long. V lost 0 bases and J lost 5, with 9 bases in between. Germline V gives CDR1 SGHRS, CDR2 YFSETQ.

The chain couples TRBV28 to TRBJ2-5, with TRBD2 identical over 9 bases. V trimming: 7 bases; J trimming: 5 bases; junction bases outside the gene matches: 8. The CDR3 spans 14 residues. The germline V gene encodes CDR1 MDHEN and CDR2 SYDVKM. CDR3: CASTLAGGPETQYF. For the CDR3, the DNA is TGTGCCAGCACGTTGGCGGGAGGGCCGGAGACCCAGTACTTC.

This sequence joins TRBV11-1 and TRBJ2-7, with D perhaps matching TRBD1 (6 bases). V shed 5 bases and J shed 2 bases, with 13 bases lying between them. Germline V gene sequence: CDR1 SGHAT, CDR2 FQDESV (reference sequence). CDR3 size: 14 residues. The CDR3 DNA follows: TGTGCCAGCAGCCCCAGGGGTAGCACCTACGAGCAGTACTTC. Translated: CASSPRGSTYEQYF.

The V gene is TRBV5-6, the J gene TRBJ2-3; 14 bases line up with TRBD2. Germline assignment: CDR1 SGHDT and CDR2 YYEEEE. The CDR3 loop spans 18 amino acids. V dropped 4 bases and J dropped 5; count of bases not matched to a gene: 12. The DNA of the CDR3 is TGTGCCAGCAGCCCAGGACTAGCGGGAGGAATATTAGGAGATACGCAGTATTTT. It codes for CASSPGLAGGILGDTQYF. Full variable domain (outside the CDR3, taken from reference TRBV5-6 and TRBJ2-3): DAGVTQSPTHLIKTRGQQVTLRCSPKSGHDTVSWYQQALGQGPQFIFQYYEEEERQRGNFPDRFSGHQFPNYSSELNVNALLLGDSALYLCASSPGLAGGILGDTQYFGPGTRLTVL.

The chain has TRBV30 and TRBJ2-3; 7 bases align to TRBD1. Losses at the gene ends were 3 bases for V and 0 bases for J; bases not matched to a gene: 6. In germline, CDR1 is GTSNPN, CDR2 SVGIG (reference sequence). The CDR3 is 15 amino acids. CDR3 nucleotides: TGTGCCTGGAGATTAAAGGGGGCAAGCACAGATACGCAGTATTTT. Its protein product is CAWRLKGASTDTQYF.

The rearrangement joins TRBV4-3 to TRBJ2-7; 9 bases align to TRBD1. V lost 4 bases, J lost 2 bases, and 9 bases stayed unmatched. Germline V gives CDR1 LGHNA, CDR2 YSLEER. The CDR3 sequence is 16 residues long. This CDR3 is CASSPHHGTGTYEQYF. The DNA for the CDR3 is TGCGCCAGCAGCCCCCACCACGGGACAGGGACCTACGAGCAGTACTTC.

The CDR3 is CAWSADRGQNCEQYF. The DNA for the CDR3 is TGTGCCTGGAGTGCGGACAGGGGGCAAAATTGCGAGCAGTACTTC. This chain links TRBV30 with TRBJ2-5; 11 nucleotides agree with TRBD1. The DNA end lines up better with TRBJ2-7; the J call may be wrong. Germline V lookup: CDR1 GTSNPN, CDR2 SVGIG (reference sequence). The CDR3 sequence is 15 residues long.

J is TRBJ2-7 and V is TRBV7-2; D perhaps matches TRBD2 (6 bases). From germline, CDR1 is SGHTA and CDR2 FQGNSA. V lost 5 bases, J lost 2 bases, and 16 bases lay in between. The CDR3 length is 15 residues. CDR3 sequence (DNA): TGTGCCAGCAGCGGGGACTCGCGGGCTACCTACGAGCAGTACTTC. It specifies CASSGDSRATYEQYF.

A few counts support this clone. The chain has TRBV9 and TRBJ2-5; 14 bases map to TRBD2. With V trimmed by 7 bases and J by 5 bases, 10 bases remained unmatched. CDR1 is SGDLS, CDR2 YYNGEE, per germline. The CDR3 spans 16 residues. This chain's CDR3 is CASGPGLAGVGETQYF. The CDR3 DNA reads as TGTGCCAGCGGGCCGGGACTAGCGGGAGTAGGGGAGACCCAGTACTTC.

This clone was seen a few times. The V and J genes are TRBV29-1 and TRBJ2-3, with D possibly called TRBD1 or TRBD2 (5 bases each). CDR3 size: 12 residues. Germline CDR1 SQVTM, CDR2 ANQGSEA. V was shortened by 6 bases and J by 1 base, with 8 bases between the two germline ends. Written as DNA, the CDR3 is TGCAGCGTGACAGCGGGCACAGATACGCAGTATTTT. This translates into CSVTAGTDTQYF.

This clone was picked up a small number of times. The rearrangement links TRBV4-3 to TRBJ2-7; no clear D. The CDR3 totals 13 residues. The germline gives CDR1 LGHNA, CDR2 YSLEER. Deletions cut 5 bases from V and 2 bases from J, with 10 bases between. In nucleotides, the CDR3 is TGCGCCAGCAGCTTCGACCTTACCTACGAGCAGTACTTC. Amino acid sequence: CASSFDLTYEQYF.

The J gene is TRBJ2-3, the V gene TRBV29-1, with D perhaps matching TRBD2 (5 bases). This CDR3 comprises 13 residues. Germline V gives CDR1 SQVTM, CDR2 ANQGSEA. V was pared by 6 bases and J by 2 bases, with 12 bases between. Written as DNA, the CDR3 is TGCAGCGTAGCCGGGGTGATCACAGATACGCAGTATTTT. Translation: CSVAGVITDTQYF.

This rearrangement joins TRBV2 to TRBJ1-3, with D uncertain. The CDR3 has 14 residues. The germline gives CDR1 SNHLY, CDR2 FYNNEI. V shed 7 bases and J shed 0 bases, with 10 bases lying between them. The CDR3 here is CASIEGSSGNTIYF. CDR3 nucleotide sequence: TGTGCCAGCATCGAAGGCAGCTCTGGAAACACCATATATTTT.

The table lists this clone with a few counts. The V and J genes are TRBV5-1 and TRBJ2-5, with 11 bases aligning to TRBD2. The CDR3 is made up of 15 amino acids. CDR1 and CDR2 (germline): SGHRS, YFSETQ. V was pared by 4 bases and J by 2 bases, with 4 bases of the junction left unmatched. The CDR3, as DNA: TGCGCCAGCAGCCCGGGACTAGCGGAACAAGAGACCCAGTACTTC. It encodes CASSPGLAEQETQYF.

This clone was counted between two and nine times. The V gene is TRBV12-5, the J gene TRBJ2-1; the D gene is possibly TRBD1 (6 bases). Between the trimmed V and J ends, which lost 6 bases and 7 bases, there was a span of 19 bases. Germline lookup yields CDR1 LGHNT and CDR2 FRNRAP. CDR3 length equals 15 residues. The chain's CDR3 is CASGFRDNPSNEQFF. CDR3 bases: TGTGCTAGTGGATTCCGGGACAACCCGTCGAATGAGCAGTTCTTC.

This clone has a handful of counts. The CDR3 DNA follows: TGTGCCAGCAGCGAACAGGGAACCAAAAACATTCAGTACTTC. This encodes CASSEQGTKNIQYF. J is TRBJ2-4 and V is TRBV5-6, with D maybe TRBD1 (6 bases). V was pared by 4 bases and J by 2 bases, with 10 bases between. CDR1 SGHDT and CDR2 YYEEEE come from the germline V gene. CDR3 size: 14 residues.

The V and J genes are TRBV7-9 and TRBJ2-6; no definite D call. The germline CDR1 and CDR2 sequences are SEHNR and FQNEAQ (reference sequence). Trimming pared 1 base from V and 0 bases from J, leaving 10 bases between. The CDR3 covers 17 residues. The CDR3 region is CASSLGIFSSGANVLTF. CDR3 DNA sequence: TGTGCCAGCAGCTTAGGAATTTTTAGCTCTGGGGCCAACGTCCTGACTTTC.

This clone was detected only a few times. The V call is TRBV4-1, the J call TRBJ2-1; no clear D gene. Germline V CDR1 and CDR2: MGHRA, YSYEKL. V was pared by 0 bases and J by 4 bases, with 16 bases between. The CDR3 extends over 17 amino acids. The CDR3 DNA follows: TGCGCCAGCAGCCAAGAGGGTGACGGCCACTTTTACAATGAGCAGTTCTTC. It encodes CASSQEGDGHFYNEQFF.

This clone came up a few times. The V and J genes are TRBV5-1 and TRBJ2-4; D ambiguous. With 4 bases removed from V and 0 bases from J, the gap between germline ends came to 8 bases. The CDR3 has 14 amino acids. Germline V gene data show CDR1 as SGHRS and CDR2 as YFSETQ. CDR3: CASSANVAKNIQYF. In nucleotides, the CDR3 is TGCGCCAGCAGCGCCAACGTAGCCAAAAACATTCAGTACTTC.

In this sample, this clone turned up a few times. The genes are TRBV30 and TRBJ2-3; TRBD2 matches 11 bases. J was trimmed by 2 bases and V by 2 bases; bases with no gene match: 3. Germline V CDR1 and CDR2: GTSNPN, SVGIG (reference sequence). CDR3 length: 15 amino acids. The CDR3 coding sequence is TGTGCCTGGAGTCGACTAGCGGGATACACAGATACGCAGTATTTT. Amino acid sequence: CAWSRLAGYTDTQYF.

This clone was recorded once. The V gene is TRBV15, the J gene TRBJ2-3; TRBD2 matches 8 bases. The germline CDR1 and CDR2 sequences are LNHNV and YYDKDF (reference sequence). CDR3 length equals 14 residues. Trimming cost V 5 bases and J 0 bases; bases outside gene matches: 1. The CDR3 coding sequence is TGTGCCACCAGCTCTAGCGGGAGCACAGATACGCAGTATTTT. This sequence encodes CATSSSGSTDTQYF.

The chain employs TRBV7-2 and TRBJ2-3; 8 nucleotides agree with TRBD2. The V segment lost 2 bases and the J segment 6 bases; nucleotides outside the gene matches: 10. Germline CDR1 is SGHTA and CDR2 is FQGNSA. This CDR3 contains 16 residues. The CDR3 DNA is TGTGCCAGCAGCTTACTTATAGCGGGGATGGGGGATACGCAGTATTTT. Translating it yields CASSLLIAGMGDTQYF.

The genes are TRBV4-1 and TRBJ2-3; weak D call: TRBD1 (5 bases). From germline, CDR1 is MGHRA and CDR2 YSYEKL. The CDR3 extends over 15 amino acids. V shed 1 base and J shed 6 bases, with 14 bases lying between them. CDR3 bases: TGCGCCAGCAGCCAAGTGGGGTCAGGGCGGGATACGCAGTATTTT. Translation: CASSQVGSGRDTQYF.